These 20 T cell receptor beta chains originate from one sample sequenced in a study of blood T cell repertoires in COVID-19. The protocol was immunoSEQ multiplex PCR, while the TCRdb copy is restricted to in-frame clones and leaves out a portion. The sample lists about 65,000 clones; 77% were seen once. Material: peripheral blood. Receptor source: a human donor in a cohort sampled during active COVID-19.

The J gene is TRBJ2-3, the V gene TRBV28, with 9 bases identical to TRBD1. With V trimmed by 2 bases and J by 2 bases, 8 bases remained unmatched. CDR3 length equals 17 residues. Germline loops: CDR1 MDHEN, CDR2 SYDVKM. CDR3 protein: CASSLGWGDRATDTQYF. CDR3 DNA: TGTGCCAGCAGTTTAGGGTGGGGGGACAGGGCCACAGATACGCAGTATTTT.

The chain links TRBV12-3 or TRBV12-4 to TRBJ1-5; 7 bases map to TRBD1. This CDR3 has 13 residues. The V gene end was trimmed by 6 bases and the J gene end by 7 bases; junction bases not matched to a gene: 6. The CDR3 DNA reads as TGTGCCAGCAGGGACAGGAGCGGGCAGCCCCAGCATTTT. It is translated as CASRDRSGQPQHF.

The chain combines TRBV5-1 with TRBJ2-5, with 7 nucleotides matching TRBD1. The CDR3 runs 15 residues. CDR1 and CDR2 (germline): SGHRS, YFSETQ. After removal of 4 bases from V and 2 bases from J, the junction contained 8 bases not matched to a gene. The CDR3 is CASSRQTGQQETQYF. CDR3 nucleotide sequence: TGCGCCAGCAGCCGTCAGACGGGACAGCAAGAGACCCAGTACTTC. Drawing the rest from reference TRBV5-1 and TRBJ2-5, the complete variable domain is KAGVTQTPRYLIKTRGQQVTLSCSPISGHRSVSWYQQTPGQGLQFLFEYFSETQRNKGNFPGRFSGRQFSNSRSEMNVSTLELGDSALYLCASSRQTGQQETQYFGPGTRLLVL.

The CDR3 here is CASSQASGGVSTDTQYF. CDR3 nucleotides: TGTGCCAGCAGCCAAGCATCCGGAGGAGTTAGCACAGATACGCAGTATTTT. The chain is built from TRBV3-1 (or the pseudogene TRBV3-2) and TRBJ2-3, with D perhaps TRBD2 (5 bases). CDR1 and CDR2 (germline): LGHDT, YNNKEL (reference sequence). Deletions cut 1 base from V and 0 bases from J, with 14 bases between. CDR3 length: 17 amino acids.

V usage is TRBV19 and J usage is TRBJ1-5, with D possibly TRBD1 on 6 matching bases. V lost 5 bases, J lost 2 bases, and 7 bases lay in between. The CDR3 totals 13 residues. Germline CDR1 reads LNHDA; CDR2 reads SQIVND (reference sequence). CDR3 nucleotide sequence: TGTGCCAGTAGTTGGACAGGCAATCAGCCCCAGCATTTT. Encoded protein: CASSWTGNQPQHF.

This chain links TRBV19 with TRBJ1-5, with D unclear. The CDR3 contains 13 residues. CDR1 is LNHDA and CDR2 is SQIVND in the germline V gene (reference sequence). V gave up 6 bases and J gave up 1 base, with 7 bases separating them. CDR3 coding DNA: TGTGCCAGTAGAGAGAAAAGCAATCAGCCCCAGCATTTT. This encodes CASREKSNQPQHF.

The genes are TRBV29-1 and TRBJ2-7, with 8 nucleotides matching TRBD1. CDR3 size: 17 residues. Germline loops: CDR1 SQVTM, CDR2 ANQGSEA. V trimming: 1 base; J trimming: 2 bases; junction bases outside the gene matches: 13. Here the CDR3 reads CSVEATSQGAMTYEQYF. Written as DNA, the CDR3 is TGCAGCGTTGAAGCAACCTCTCAGGGGGCGATGACCTACGAGCAGTACTTC.

This chain connects TRBV7-9 to TRBJ1-2; 8 bases fit TRBD1. Germline values: CDR1 SEHNR, CDR2 FQNEAQ (reference sequence). The V and J ends lost 5 bases and 1 base, in that order; junction bases with no gene match: 12. The CDR3 length is 17 residues. CDR3 bases: TGTGCCAGCAGCCCGGGGACAGGTTTAACCCGTAACTATGGCTACACCTTC. Protein sequence: CASSPGTGLTRNYGYTF.

V gene TRBV11-2 combines with J gene TRBJ1-1; D remains ambiguous. The CDR3 spans 13 residues. V lost 4 bases and J lost 5, with 11 bases in between. The germline gives CDR1 SGHAT, CDR2 FQNNGV. Written as DNA, the CDR3 is TGTGCCAGCAGCTCCCCGGGGTGGACTGAAGCTTTCTTT. This gives the protein CASSSPGWTEAFF. Full variable domain (remainder filled in from reference TRBV11-2 and TRBJ1-1): EAGVAQSPRYKIIEKRQSVAFWCNPISGHATLYWYQQILGQGPKLLIQFQNNGVVDDSQLPKDRFSAERLKGVDSTLKIQPAKLEDSAVYLCASSSPGWTEAFFGQGTRLTVV.

The chain combines TRBV7-3 with TRBJ2-7; maybe TRBD2 (6 bases). Deletions cut 1 base from V and 3 bases from J, with 16 bases between. CDR3 length equals 16 residues. In germline, CDR1 is SGHTA, CDR2 FQGTGA. Written as DNA, the CDR3 is TGTGCCAGCAGCTTAAATCCACCTAGCGCAGGCTACGAGCAGTACTTC. Translation gives CASSLNPPSAGYEQYF.

To note about this clone: The DNA is omitted, as the CDR3 cannot be located on it reliably, and the CDR3 follows TCRdb's listing. The rearrangement uses TRBV27 and TRBJ2-7; the D segment call TRBD2 is taken from the table without a DNA check. CDR1 and CDR2 from the germline V gene are MNHEY and SMNVEV (reference sequence). The CDR3 is 15 residues long, counting both termini. The CDR3 reads CASSSSGRGGYEQYF.

This sequence joins TRBV7-6 and TRBJ2-1; 8 bases match TRBD1. Losses at the gene ends were 1 base for V and 9 bases for J; bases not matched to a gene: 2. Looked up from germline, CDR1 is SGHVS and CDR2 is FNYEAQ. The CDR3 consists of 13 residues. The CDR3 DNA reads TGTGCCAGCAGCTTAGGGACAGGGAGTGAGCAGTTCTTC. As protein: CASSLGTGSEQFF.

This clone was seen just once. This chain's CDR3 is CAIYREGQGAHYGYTF. The CDR3, as DNA: TGTGCCATCTATAGGGAGGGACAGGGGGCTCACTATGGCTACACCTTC. The J gene is TRBJ1-2, the V gene TRBV10-3; 12 bases line up with TRBD1. V shed 8 bases, J shed 3 bases, and the junction held 10 bases outside the gene matches. Germline lookup yields CDR1 ENHRY and CDR2 SYGVKD. The CDR3 has 16 amino acids.

This chain links TRBV5-6 with TRBJ2-2; D is undetermined. Trimming stripped 0 bases from V and 4 bases from J, with 13 bases between. The CDR3 sequence is 16 residues long. Germline V CDR1 and CDR2: SGHDT, YYEEEE. The CDR3 DNA follows: TGTGCCAGCAGCTTGGCTGGTCAGACTTTCACCGGGGAGCTGTTTTTT. Its protein product is CASSLAGQTFTGELFF.

The V gene is TRBV5-4, the J gene TRBJ2-1, with a weak D call TRBD2 (7 bases). Trimming removed 0 bases at V and 0 bases at J, with 13 bases between. Germline V gene lookup returns CDR1 SGHNT and CDR2 YYREEE (reference sequence). The CDR3 spans 17 residues. In nucleotides, the CDR3 is TGTGCCAGCAGCTTGGGCGGGGGCTCGAGCTCCTACAATGAGCAGTTCTTC. This translates into CASSLGGGSSSYNEQFF.

The rearrangement links TRBV5-4 to TRBJ1-1; the D gene is possibly TRBD1 (5 bases). This CDR3 contains 14 residues. The V and J ends lost 5 bases and 9 bases respectively, with 20 bases between them. The germline V gene has CDR1 SGHNT and CDR2 YYREEE (reference sequence). The CDR3 spells CASRVQGGALKAFF. The CDR3 DNA follows: TGTGCCAGCAGGGTGCAGGGCGGGGCCCTAAAAGCTTTCTTT.

This clone was detected ten times or more. This chain joins TRBV19 and TRBJ1-2; 7 nucleotides agree with TRBD1. The CDR3 contains 12 residues. The ends lost 5 bases at V and 7 bases at J; junction bases unmatched: 4. CDR1 and CDR2 (germline): LNHDA, SQIVND (reference sequence). The CDR3 loop is CASSGQAVGYTF. The CDR3 region has the DNA TGTGCCAGTAGTGGACAGGCTGTTGGCTACACCTTC.

The chain couples TRBV28 to TRBJ2-1; 9 bases match TRBD1. Germline trimming cut 3 bases from V and 4 bases from J; bases unmatched to any gene: 10. The CDR3 is 17 residues long. Germline-derived CDR1 and CDR2 are MDHEN and SYDVKM. For the CDR3, the DNA is TGTGCCAGCAGTTTCAATATCAGGGGGACAGGGTACAATGAGCAGTTCTTC. This sequence encodes CASSFNIRGTGYNEQFF.

The J gene is TRBJ1-1, the V gene TRBV6-5, with 8 bases fitting TRBD1. The CDR3 spans 12 residues. The junction had 4 bases not matched to a gene; V was cut back by 6 bases and J by 7 bases. Germline V gene data show CDR1 as MNHEY and CDR2 as SVGAGI. This CDR3 is CASRIQGVEAFF. Written as DNA, the CDR3 is TGTGCCAGCAGGATACAGGGGGTTGAAGCTTTCTTT.

The rearrangement links TRBV5-4 to TRBJ2-3, with 8 bases that match TRBD1. Looked up from germline, CDR1 is SGHNT and CDR2 is YYREEE (reference sequence). This CDR3 spans 15 amino acids. After removal of 3 bases from V and 4 bases from J, the junction contained 7 bases not matched to a gene. CDR3 coding DNA: TGTGCCAGCAGCTCCTCGGACAGGGTCCCAGATACGCAGTATTTT. It yields the protein CASSSSDRVPDTQYF.